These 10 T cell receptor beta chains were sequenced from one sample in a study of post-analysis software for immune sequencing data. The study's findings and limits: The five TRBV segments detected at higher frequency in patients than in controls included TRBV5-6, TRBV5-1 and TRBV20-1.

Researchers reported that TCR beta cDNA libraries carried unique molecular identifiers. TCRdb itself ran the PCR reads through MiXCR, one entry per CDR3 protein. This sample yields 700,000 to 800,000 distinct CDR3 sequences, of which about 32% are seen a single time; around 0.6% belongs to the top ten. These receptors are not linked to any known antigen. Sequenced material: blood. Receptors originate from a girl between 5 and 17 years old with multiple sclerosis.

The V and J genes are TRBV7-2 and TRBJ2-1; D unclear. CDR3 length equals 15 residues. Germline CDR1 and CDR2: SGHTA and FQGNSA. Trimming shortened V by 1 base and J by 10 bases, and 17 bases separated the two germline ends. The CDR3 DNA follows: TGTGCCAGCAGCTTAGATGGCGGCTCCCTTCTAGAGCAGTTCTTC. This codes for CASSLDGGSLLEQFF. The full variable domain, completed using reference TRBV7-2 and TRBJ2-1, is GAGVSQSPSNKVTEKGKDVELRCDPISGHTALYWYRQSLGQGLEFLIYFQGNSAPDKSGLPSDRFSAERTGGSVSTLTIQRTQQEDSAVYLCASSLDGGSLLEQFFGPGTRLTVL.

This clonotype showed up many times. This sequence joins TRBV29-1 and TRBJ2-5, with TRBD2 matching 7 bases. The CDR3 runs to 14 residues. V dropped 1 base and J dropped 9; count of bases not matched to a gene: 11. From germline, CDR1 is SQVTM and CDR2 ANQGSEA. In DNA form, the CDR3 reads TGCAGCGTTGAAGGGACTAGGGACTGGTCTCCCCAGTACTTC. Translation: CSVEGTRDWSPQYF.

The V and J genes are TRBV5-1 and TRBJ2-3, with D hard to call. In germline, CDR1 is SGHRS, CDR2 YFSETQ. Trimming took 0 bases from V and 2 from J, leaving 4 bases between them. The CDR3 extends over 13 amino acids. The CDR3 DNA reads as TGCGCCAGCAGCTTGGGGATCACAGATACGCAGTATTTT. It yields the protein CASSLGITDTQYF. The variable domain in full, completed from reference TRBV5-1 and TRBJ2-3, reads KAGVTQTPRYLIKTRGQQVTLSCSPISGHRSVSWYQQTPGQGLQFLFEYFSETQRNKGNFPGRFSGRQFSNSRSEMNVSTLELGDSALYLCASSLGITDTQYFGPGTRLTVL.

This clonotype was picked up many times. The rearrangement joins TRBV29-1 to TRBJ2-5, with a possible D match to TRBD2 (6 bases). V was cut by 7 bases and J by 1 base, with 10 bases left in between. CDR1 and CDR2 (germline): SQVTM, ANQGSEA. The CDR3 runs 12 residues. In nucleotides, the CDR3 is TGCAGCGCCGCGACTAGCCAAGAGACCCAGTACTTC. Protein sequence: CSAATSQETQYF. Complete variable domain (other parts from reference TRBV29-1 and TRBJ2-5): SAVISQKPSRDICQRGTSLTIQCQVDSQVTMMFWYRQQPGQSLTLIATANQGSEATYESGFVIDKFPISRPNLTFSTLTVSNMSPEDSSIYLCSAATSQETQYFGPGTRLLVL.

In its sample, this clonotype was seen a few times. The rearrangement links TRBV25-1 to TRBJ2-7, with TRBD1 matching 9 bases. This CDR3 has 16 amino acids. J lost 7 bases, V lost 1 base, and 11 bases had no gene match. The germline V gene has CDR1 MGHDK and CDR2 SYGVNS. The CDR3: CASSEFGTGSRDEQYF. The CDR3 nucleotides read TGTGCCAGCAGTGAATTCGGGACAGGGAGTCGGGATGAGCAGTACTTC.

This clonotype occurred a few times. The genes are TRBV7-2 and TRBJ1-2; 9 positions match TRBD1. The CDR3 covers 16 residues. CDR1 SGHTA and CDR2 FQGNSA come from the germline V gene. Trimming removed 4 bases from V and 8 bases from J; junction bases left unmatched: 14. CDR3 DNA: TGTGCCAGCAGCTCCCGGGACAGGGAGCCCTTCGAGGGCTACACCTTC. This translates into CASSSRDREPFEGYTF.

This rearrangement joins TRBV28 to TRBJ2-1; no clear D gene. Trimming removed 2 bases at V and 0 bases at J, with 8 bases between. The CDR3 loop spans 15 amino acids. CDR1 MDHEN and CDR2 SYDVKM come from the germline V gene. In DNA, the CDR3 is TGTGCCAGCAGTTTAAGTCCGAACTCCTACAATGAGCAGTTCTTC. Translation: CASSLSPNSYNEQFF.

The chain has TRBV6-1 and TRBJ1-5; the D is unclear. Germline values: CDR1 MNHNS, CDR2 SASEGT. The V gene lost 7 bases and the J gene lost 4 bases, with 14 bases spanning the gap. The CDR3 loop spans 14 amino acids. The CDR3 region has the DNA TGTGCCAGCAAATTGTCGGGCAGGAATCAGCCCCAGCATTTT. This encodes CASKLSGRNQPQHF.

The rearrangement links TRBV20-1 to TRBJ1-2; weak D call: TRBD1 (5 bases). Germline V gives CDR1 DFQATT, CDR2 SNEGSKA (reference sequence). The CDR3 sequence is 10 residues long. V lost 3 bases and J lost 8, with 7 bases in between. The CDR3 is CSASRVGYTF. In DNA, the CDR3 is TGCAGTGCTAGCAGGGTCGGCTACACCTTC.

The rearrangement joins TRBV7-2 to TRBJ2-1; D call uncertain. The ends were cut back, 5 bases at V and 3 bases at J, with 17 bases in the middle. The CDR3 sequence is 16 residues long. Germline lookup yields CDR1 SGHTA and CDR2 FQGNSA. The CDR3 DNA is TGTGCCAGCAGCCCCGCCGGCAGGTTAGACTACAATGAGCAGTTCTTC. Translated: CASSPAGRLDYNEQFF. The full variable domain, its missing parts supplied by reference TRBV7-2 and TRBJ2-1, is GAGVSQSPSNKVTEKGKDVELRCDPISGHTALYWYRQSLGQGLEFLIYFQGNSAPDKSGLPSDRFSAERTGGSVSTLTIQRTQQEDSAVYLCASSPAGRLDYNEQFFGPGTRLTVL.